Listed here is a single T cell receptor (beta chain). Its target is unknown. The data originate from a study of cytomegalovirus exposure and HLA in healthy donors. Study-level points and caveats: The study designated some 180 TCR beta chains cytomegalovirus-associated.

V lost 5 bases and J lost 5, with 10 bases in between. CDR1 and CDR2 (germline): MNHNS, SASEGT. The CDR3 covers 12 residues. Amplification used 60 Vbeta primers and 13 Jbeta primers. Study processing details: As a later analysis found, there were 70 million to 90 million unique TCR beta chains, of which roughly 11 million were shared. The table came from immunoSEQ multiplex PCR; TCRdb's copy has only in-frame clones and leaves some out. V, J and clone size are those of that table, while D and trimming were read from the DNA. This sample has over 150,000 clones, with around 79% found just once. The rearrangement links TRBV6-1 to TRBJ2-7; no clear D. The TCR sequence derives from a man aged 35 to 55 in good health and CMV-seronegative. The specimen was PBMCs. The DNA for the CDR3 is TGTGCCAGCAGTAACTATAACGACGAGCAGTACTTC. This gives the protein CASSNYNDEQYF.